Sequencing of this T cell receptor beta chain was carried out in a study of OX40 agonist ivuxolimab in advanced cancers. In the study overall: Head and neck, renal cell, melanoma or hepatocellular carcinoma were the cancers that dose-escalation patients had.

Note on this clone: The antigen is undetermined.

The method was immunoSEQ multiplex PCR; TCRdb's version includes in-frame clones alone and lacks a portion of them. The sample contains 100,000 or so clones, about 96% of which appear only once. Study-level findings and limits: On average, CD8+ T cells had more expanded clones than CD4+. It was not determined which antigens were specifically recognized by the peripheral T cells that had undergone clonal expansion.

The CDR3 extends over 15 amino acids. The V end was cut by 0 bases, the J end by 0 bases, with 9 bases between. Germline V gene data show CDR1 as MDHEN and CDR2 as SYDVKM. Cycle 7 day 1, cycle 4 day 1, and baseline were the timepoints at which blood was sampled. This specimen consisted of CD4+ or CD8+ T cells sorted from blood, obtained in a trial of the OX40 agonist ivuxolimab. The origin of this receptor is an adult with an advanced solid tumor such as melanoma, head and neck, liver or kidney cancer. The chain employs TRBV28 and TRBJ2-7; either TRBD1 or TRBD2 may supply D (5 bases each). CDR3 sequence reads: CASSLWSGGSYEQYF. In DNA, the CDR3 is TGTGCCAGCAGTTTATGGTCTGGGGGCTCCTACGAGCAGTACTTC.